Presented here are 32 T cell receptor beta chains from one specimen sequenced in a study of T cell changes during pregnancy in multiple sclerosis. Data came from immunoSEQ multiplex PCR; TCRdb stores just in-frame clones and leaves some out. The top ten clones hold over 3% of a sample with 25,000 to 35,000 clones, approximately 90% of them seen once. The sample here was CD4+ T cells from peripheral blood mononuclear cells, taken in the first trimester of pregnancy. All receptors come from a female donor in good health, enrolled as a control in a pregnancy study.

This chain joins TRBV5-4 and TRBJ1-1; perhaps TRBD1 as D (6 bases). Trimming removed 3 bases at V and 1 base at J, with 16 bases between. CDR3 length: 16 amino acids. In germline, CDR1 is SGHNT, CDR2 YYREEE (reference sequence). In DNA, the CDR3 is TGTGCCAGCAGCTGGGGGAACAGGGCGGGGAACACTGAAGCTTTCTTT. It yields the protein CASSWGNRAGNTEAFF.

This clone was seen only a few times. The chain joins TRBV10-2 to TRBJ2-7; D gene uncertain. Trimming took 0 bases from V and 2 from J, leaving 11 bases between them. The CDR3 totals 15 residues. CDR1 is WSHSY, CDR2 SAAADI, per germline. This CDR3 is CASSESRLGTYEQYF. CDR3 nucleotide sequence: TGCGCCAGCAGTGAGTCGAGGCTTGGAACCTACGAGCAGTACTTC.

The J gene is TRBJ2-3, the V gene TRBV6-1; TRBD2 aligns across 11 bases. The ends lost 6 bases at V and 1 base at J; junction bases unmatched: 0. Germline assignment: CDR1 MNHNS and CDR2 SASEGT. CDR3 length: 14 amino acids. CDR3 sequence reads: CASRLAGGTDTQYF. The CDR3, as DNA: TGTGCCAGCAGACTAGCGGGAGGCACAGATACGCAGTATTTT.

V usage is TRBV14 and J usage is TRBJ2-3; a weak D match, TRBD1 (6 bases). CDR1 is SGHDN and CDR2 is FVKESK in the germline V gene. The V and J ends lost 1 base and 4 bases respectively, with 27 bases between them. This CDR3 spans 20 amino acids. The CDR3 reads CASSQAPTEVVRGWADTQYF. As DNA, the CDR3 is TGTGCCAGCAGCCAAGCGCCGACAGAGGTTGTCAGGGGCTGGGCAGATACGCAGTATTTT.

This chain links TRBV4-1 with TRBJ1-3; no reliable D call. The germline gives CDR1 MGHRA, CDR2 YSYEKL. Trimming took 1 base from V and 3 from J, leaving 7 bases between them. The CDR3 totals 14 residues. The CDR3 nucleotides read TGCGCCAGCAGCCAAGTTTCAGGTGGAAACACCATATATTTT. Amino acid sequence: CASSQVSGGNTIYF.

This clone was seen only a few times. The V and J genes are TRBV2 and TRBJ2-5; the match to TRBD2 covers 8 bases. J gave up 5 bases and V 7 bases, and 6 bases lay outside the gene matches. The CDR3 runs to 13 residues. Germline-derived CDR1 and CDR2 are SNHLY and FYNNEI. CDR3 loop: CASKDSGVETQYF. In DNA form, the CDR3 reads TGTGCCAGCAAAGATAGCGGGGTGGAGACCCAGTACTTC.

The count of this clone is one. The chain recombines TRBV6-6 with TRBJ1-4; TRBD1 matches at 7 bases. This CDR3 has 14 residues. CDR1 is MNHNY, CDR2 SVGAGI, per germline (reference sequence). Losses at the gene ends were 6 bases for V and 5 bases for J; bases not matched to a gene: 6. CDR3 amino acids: CASSRGQINEKLFF. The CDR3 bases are TGTGCCAGCAGCCGGGGACAGATAAATGAAAAACTGTTTTTT.

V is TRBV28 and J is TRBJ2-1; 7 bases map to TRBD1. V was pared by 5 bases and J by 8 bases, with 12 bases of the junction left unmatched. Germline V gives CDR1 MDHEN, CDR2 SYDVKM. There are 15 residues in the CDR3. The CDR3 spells CASSLEGPTGDEQFF. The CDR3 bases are TGTGCCAGCAGTCTAGAGGGTCCCACAGGGGATGAGCAGTTCTTC. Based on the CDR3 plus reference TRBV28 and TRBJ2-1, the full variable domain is DVKVTQSSRYLVKRTGEKVFLECVQDMDHENMFWYRQDPGLGLRLIYFSYDVKMKEKGDIPEGYSVSREKKERFSLILESASTNQTSMYLCASSLEGPTGDEQFFGPGTRLTVL.

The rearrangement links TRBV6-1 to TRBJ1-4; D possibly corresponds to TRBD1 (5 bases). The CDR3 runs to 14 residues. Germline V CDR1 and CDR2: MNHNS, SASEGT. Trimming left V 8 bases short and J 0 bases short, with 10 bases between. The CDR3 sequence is CASHTGTTNEKLFF. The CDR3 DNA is TGTGCCAGCCACACAGGTACAACTAATGAAAAACTGTTTTTT.

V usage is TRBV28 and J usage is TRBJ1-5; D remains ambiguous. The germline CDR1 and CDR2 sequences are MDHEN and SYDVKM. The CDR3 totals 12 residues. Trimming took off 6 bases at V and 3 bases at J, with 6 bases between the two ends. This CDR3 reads CASSPLNQPQHF. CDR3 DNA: TGTGCCAGCAGCCCCCTCAATCAGCCCCAGCATTTT. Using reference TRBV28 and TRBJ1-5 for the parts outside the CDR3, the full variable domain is DVKVTQSSRYLVKRTGEKVFLECVQDMDHENMFWYRQDPGLGLRLIYFSYDVKMKEKGDIPEGYSVSREKKERFSLILESASTNQTSMYLCASSPLNQPQHFGDGTRLSIL.

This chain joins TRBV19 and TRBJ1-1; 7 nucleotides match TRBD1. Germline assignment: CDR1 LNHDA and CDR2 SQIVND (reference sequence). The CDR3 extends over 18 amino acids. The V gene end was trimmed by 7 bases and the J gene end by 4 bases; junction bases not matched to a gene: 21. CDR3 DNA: TGTGCCAGTAAAGAGCCAGACCATTGGAACAGGGGTGGCACTGAAGCTTTCTTT. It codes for CASKEPDHWNRGGTEAFF.

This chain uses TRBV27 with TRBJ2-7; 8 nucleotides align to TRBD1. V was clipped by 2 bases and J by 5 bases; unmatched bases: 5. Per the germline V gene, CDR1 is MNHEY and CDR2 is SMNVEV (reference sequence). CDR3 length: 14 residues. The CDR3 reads CASSLEDRVHEQYF. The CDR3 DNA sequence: TGTGCCAGCAGTTTAGAGGACAGGGTGCACGAGCAGTACTTC.

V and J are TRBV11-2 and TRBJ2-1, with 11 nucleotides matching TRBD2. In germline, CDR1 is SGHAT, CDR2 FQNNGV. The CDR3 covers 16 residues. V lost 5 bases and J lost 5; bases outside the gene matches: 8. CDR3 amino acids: CASSPLAGGPNNEQFF. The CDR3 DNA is TGTGCCAGCAGCCCTCTAGCGGGGGGACCAAACAATGAGCAGTTCTTC.

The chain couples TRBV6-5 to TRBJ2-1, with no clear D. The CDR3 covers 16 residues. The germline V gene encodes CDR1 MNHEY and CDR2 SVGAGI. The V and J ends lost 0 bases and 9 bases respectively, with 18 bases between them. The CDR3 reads CASSYSMGIGDLEQFF. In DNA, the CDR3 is TGTGCCAGCAGTTACTCGATGGGTATTGGAGACCTTGAGCAGTTCTTC.

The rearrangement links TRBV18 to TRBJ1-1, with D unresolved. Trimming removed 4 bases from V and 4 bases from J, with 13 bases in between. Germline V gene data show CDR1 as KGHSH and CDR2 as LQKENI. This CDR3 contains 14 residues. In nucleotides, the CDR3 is TGTGCCAGCTCACTTTCCGGGTCGGCCACTGAAGCTTTCTTT. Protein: CASSLSGSATEAFF.

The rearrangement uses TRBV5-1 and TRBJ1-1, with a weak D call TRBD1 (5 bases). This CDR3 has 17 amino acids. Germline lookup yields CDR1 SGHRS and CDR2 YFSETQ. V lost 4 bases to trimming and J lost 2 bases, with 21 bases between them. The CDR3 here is CASSLGAGRAVNTEAFF. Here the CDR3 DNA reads TGCGCCAGCAGCCTAGGGGCGGGGAGAGCCGTTAACACTGAAGCTTTCTTT.

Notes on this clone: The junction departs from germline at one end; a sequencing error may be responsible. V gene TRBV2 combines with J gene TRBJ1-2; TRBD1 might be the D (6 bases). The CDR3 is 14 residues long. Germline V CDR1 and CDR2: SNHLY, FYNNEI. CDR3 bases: TGTGCCAGCAGTGAAGAGGGGGGGACACTCACCTCAAGCTTC. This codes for CASSEEGGTLTSSF.

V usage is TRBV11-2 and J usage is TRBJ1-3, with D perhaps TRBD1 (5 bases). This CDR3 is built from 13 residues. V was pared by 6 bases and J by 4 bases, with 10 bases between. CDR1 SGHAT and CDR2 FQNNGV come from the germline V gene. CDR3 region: CASRSNRGNTIYF. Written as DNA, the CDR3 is TGTGCCAGCAGGTCGAACAGGGGAAACACCATATATTTT.

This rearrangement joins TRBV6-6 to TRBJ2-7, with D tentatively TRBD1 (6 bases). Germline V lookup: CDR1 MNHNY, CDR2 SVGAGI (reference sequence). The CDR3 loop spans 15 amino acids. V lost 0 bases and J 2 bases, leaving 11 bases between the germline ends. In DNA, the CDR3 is TGTGCCAGCAGTTACTCGACAGGATCTACCTACGAGCAGTACTTC. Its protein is CASSYSTGSTYEQYF.

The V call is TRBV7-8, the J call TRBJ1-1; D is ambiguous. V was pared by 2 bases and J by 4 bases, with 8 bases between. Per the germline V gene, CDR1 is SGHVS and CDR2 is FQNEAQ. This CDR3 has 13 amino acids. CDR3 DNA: TGTGCCAGCAGCTTAACTCCCTCCACTGAAGCTTTCTTT. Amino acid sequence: CASSLTPSTEAFF.

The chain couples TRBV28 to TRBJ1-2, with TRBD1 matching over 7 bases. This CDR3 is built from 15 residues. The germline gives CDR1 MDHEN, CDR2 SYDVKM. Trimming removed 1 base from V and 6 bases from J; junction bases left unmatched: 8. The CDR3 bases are TGTGCCAGCAGTTTATTGGCAGGGGGTTGGAATGGCTACACCTTC. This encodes CASSLLAGGWNGYTF.

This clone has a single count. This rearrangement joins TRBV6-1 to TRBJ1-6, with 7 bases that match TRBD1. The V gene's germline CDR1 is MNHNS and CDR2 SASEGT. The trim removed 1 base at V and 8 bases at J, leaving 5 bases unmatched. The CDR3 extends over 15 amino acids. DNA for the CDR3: TGTGCCAGCAGTGAAGGACAGGGAATAGATTCACCCCTCCACTTT. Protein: CASSEGQGIDSPLHF.

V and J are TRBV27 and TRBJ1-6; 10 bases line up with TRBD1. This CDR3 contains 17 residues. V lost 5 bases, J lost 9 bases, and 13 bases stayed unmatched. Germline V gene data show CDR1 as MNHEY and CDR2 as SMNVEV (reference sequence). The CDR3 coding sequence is TGTGCCAGCAGTCGCTACCCCCCGGGACAGGGGATTTCACCCCTCCACTTT. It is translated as CASSRYPPGQGISPLHF.

CDR3 DNA: TGCGCCAGCAGGCCGAACCAGGGGGGGAACACTGAAGCTTTCTTT. Its translation is CASRPNQGGNTEAFF. This chain uses TRBV10-2 with TRBJ1-1; TRBD1 matches at 7 bases. Trimming cost V 6 bases and J 1 base; bases outside gene matches: 8. Germline-derived CDR1 and CDR2 are WSHSY and SAAADI. This CDR3 is built from 15 residues.

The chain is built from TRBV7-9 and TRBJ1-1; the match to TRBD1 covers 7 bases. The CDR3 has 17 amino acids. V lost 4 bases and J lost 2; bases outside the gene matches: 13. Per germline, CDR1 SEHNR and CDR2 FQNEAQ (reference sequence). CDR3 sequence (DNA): TGTGCCAGCAGCTGGAGAACGACCGGGACAGATAACACTGAAGCTTTCTTT. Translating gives CASSWRTTGTDNTEAFF.

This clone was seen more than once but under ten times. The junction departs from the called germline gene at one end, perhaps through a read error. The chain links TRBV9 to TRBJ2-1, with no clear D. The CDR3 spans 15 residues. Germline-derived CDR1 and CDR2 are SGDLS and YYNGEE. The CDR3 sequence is CASSVDFPSYNEQFF. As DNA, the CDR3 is TGTGCCAGCAGTGTAGACTTCCCCTCCTACAATGAGCAGTTCTTC.

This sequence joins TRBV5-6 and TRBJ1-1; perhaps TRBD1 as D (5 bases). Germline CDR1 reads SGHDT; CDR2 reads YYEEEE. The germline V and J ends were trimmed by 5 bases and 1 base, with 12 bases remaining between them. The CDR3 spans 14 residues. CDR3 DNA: TGTGCCAGCAGTCCGACAGTGCCGAACACTGAAGCTTTCTTT. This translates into CASSPTVPNTEAFF.

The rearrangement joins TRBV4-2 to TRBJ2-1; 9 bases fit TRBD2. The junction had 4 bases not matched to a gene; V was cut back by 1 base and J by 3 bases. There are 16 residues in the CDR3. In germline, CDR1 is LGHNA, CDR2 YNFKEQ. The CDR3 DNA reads TGTGCCAGCAGCCAAGTAGCGGGAGATAACTACAATGAGCAGTTCTTC. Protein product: CASSQVAGDNYNEQFF.

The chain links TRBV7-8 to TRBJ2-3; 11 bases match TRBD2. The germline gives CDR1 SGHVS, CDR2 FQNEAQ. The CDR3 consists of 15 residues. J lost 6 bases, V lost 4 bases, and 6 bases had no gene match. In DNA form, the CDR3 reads TGTGCCAGCAGCTATCTAGCGGGAGGTCGGGATACGCAGTATTTT. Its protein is CASSYLAGGRDTQYF.

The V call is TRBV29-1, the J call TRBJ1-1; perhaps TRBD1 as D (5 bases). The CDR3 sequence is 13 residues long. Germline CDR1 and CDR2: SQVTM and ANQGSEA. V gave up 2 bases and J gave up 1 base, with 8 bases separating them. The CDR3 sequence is CSVERQGNTEAFF. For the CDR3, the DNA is TGCAGCGTTGAACGGCAGGGGAACACTGAAGCTTTCTTT.

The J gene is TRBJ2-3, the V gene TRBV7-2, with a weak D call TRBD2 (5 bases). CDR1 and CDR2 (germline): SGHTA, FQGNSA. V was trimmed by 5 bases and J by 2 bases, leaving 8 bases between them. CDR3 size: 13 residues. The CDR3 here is CASSTTNTDTQYF. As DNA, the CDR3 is TGTGCCAGCAGCACGACTAACACAGATACGCAGTATTTT.

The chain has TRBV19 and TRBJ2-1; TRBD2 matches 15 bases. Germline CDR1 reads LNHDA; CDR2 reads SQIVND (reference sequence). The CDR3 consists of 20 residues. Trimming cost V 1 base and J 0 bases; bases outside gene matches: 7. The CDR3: CASSIVGLAGGFVSYNEQFF. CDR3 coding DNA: TGTGCCAGTAGTATAGTCGGACTAGCGGGAGGGTTTGTCTCCTACAATGAGCAGTTCTTC.